A single sample is the source of the 12 T cell receptor beta chains below, sequenced in a study of T cell responses to AZD1222 COVID-19 vaccine. Profiled with immunoSEQ multiplex PCR; TCRdb holds only in-frame clones, not every one. This sample has around 160,000 clones; around 86% occur once, and the top ten carry around 4.1%. The sample in question was peripheral blood, obtained on day 0 of MenACWY control vaccination. The receptors shown here come from an adult in good health.

The CDR3 spells CASSYHTGELFF. CDR3 DNA sequence: TGTGCCAGCAGCTACCACACCGGGGAGCTGTTTTTT. V usage is TRBV11-3 and J usage is TRBJ2-2; D unclear. Trimming shortened V by 4 bases and J by 3 bases, and 3 bases separated the two germline ends. Per germline, CDR1 SGHNT and CDR2 YENEEA. CDR3 length equals 12 residues.

The gene calls are TRBV12-3 or TRBV12-4 and TRBJ1-2, with TRBD1 matching 7 bases. Trimming at V came to 7 bases and at J to 8 bases, leaving 10 bases not matched to a gene. The CDR3 loop spans 13 amino acids. The CDR3: CASTERGRWGYTF. DNA of the CDR3: TGTGCCAGCACCGAAAGGGGGCGGTGGGGCTACACCTTC.

V is TRBV3-1 (or the pseudogene TRBV3-2) and J is TRBJ2-5, with TRBD2 identical over 8 bases. Per germline, CDR1 LGHDT and CDR2 YNNKEL (reference sequence). The trim removed 1 base at V and 5 bases at J, leaving 9 bases unmatched. The CDR3 consists of 16 residues. The CDR3 region has the DNA TGTGCCAGCAGCCAAGGAGACGGGGGGGCCGGGGAGACCCAGTACTTC. Its translation is CASSQGDGGAGETQYF.

The genes are TRBV6-4 and TRBJ1-1; D perhaps matches TRBD1 (6 bases). V gave up 6 bases and J gave up 5 bases, with 13 bases separating them. The length of the CDR3 is 13 residues. Germline CDR1 reads MRHNA; CDR2 reads SNTAGT. This chain's CDR3 is CASSAGARTEAFF. Written as DNA, the CDR3 is TGTGCCAGCAGCGCAGGGGCCCGAACTGAAGCTTTCTTT.

This chain uses TRBV6-1 with TRBJ1-1; tentative D call: TRBD1 (5 bases). CDR1 and CDR2 from the germline V gene are MNHNS and SASEGT. Between the trimmed V and J ends, which lost 1 base and 4 bases, there was a span of 10 bases. The CDR3 runs to 14 residues. CDR3 in DNA: TGTGCCAGCAGTGAAGGACAGTATATCACTGAAGCTTTCTTT. It is translated as CASSEGQYITEAFF.

This clone was detected ten times or more. The rearrangement joins TRBV2 to TRBJ2-1, with TRBD2 matching over 7 bases. Germline V lookup: CDR1 SNHLY, CDR2 FYNNEI. There are 14 residues in the CDR3. The V segment lost 4 bases and the J segment 5 bases; nucleotides outside the gene matches: 5. The DNA of the CDR3 is TGTGCCAGCAGTGGGGGGACTAACGACAATGAGCAGTTCTTC. This codes for CASSGGTNDNEQFF.

The chain carries TRBV7-3 and TRBJ1-1; 9 bases agree with TRBD1. The germline gives CDR1 SGHTA, CDR2 FQGTGA. V lost 2 bases and J lost 1; bases outside the gene matches: 2. The CDR3 is 15 residues long. CDR3 DNA: TGTGCCAGCAGCTTATCGGGACAGGGGAACACTGAAGCTTTCTTT. Residues: CASSLSGQGNTEAFF.

This clone is categorized as large. This rearrangement joins TRBV2 to TRBJ2-2; D assignment may be TRBD1 or TRBD2 (5 bases each). CDR1 is SNHLY and CDR2 is FYNNEI in the germline V gene. This CDR3 contains 15 residues. V shed 4 bases and J shed 6 bases, with 15 bases lying between them. CDR3 nucleotides: TGTGCCAGCAGTGGAGGGGAGTTGGCACCCGGGGAGCTGTTTTTT. Amino acid sequence: CASSGGELAPGELFF.

The chain combines TRBV30 with TRBJ1-1; D perhaps matches TRBD1 (5 bases). Trimming removed 3 bases from V and 3 bases from J, with 11 bases in between. The CDR3 loop spans 13 amino acids. Germline V gene lookup returns CDR1 GTSNPN and CDR2 SVGIG (reference sequence). CDR3 sequence (DNA): TGTGCCTGGAGGAGGGGCCTGGACACTGAAGCTTTCTTT. Its protein is CAWRRGLDTEAFF.

This clone occurred once. The genes are TRBV30 and TRBJ2-1; TRBD2 matches 7 bases. With 4 bases clipped from V and 1 base from J, the junction kept 10 bases outside the gene matches. The CDR3 contains 16 residues. Germline lookup yields CDR1 GTSNPN and CDR2 SVGIG (reference sequence). CDR3 sequence reads: CAWNRGGGWSYNEQFF. DNA for the CDR3: TGTGCCTGGAATCGGGGCGGGGGTTGGTCCTACAATGAGCAGTTCTTC.

This chain connects TRBV11-2 to TRBJ1-2; D unresolved. V shed 0 bases and J shed 7 bases, with 15 bases lying between them. The CDR3 sequence is 15 residues long. The germline V gene has CDR1 SGHAT and CDR2 FQNNGV. The DNA of the CDR3 is TGTGCCAGCAGCTTAGACCCCTCGGCCTGGTTTGGCTACACCTTC. This sequence encodes CASSLDPSAWFGYTF.

This chain uses TRBV5-1 with TRBJ1-4, with 8 bases fitting TRBD1. V lost 3 bases and J lost 3; bases outside the gene matches: 4. This CDR3 is built from 15 residues. CDR1 and CDR2 (germline): SGHRS, YFSETQ. The CDR3 reads CASSSGTGPNEKLFF. CDR3 bases: TGCGCCAGCAGCTCCGGGACAGGCCCTAATGAAAAACTGTTTTTT. Looking up the rest from reference TRBV5-1 and TRBJ1-4 gives the full variable domain: KAGVTQTPRYLIKTRGQQVTLSCSPISGHRSVSWYQQTPGQGLQFLFEYFSETQRNKGNFPGRFSGRQFSNSRSEMNVSTLELGDSALYLCASSSGTGPNEKLFFGSGTQLSVL.